This is a list of T cell receptor beta chains from one sample in a study of identical twins. TCRdb independently ran MiXCR on the 5' RACE reads; one entry per CDR3 protein. The sample carries 1.5 million or so distinct CDR3 sequences, roughly 35% recorded once. Sequenced input: cord blood. These receptors were collected from a newborn girl in good health. CDR3s include the opening cysteine and the closing phenylalanine or tryptophan. A D gene is named only where the DNA matches it firmly. Rows give clone size only sometimes, using once, few, many, or a class for an expanded clone.

>TRBJ2-3|TRBV10-3|-|few
TGTGCCATCAGTGAGGGGGCAGGGAGGAGCACAGATACGCAGTATTTT
CAISEGAGRSTDTQYF
>TRBJ2-7|TRBV20-1|-|-
TGCAGTGCTAGAGATTGGGGTGGACCCCAAACCTACGAGCAGTACTTC
CSARDWGGPQTYEQYF
>TRBJ2-4|TRBV4-1|-|-
TGCGCCAGCAGCCAAGTGGACAGAAACATTCAGTACTTC
CASSQVDRNIQYF
>TRBJ2-7|TRBV12-3/TRBV12-4|-|-
TGTGCCAGCTACGGCTACCCTTCCTGCGAGCAGTACTTC
CASYGYPSCEQYF
>TRBJ2-6|TRBV5-5|-|-
TGTGCCAGCAGCTTCGACCCTCACATTTCCTCTGGGGCCAACGTCCTGACTTTC
CASSFDPHISSGANVLTF
>TRBJ1-1|TRBV27|-|-
TGTGCCAGCAGTCCCAAACCAGGTGACACTGAAGCTTTCTTT
CASSPKPGDTEAFF
>TRBJ2-1|TRBV10-3|TRBD1|-
TGTGCCATCAGCGCTCCCCCGGGACAGGGTGCTCTCCACAATGAGCAGTTCTTC
CAISAPPGQGALHNEQFF
>TRBJ2-1|TRBV7-9|TRBD1|-
TGTGCCAGCAGCCGAGTCTCACGTCGGGACAGTTACAATGAGCAGTTCTTC
CASSRVSRRDSYNEQFF
>TRBJ1-2|TRBV27|TRBD1|-
TGTGCCAGCAGTCCTGGGGACAGGCGTAACTATGGCTACACCTTC
CASSPGDRRNYGYTF
>TRBJ2-6|TRBV5-1|-|-
TGCGCCAGCAGCTTGTCCAAGGGGGCCAACGTCCTGACTTTC
CASSLSKGANVLTF
>TRBJ2-7|TRBV7-2|-|many
TGTGCCAGCAGCTTAGCTAGGGGCTCGTACGAGCAGTACTTC
CASSLARGSYEQYF
>TRBJ2-4|TRBV12-3/TRBV12-4|TRBD1|few
TGTGCCAGCAGTTTCTTAAGTACTCGGGACAGCCCATCGAACATTCAGTACTTC
CASSFLSTRDSPSNIQYF
>TRBJ1-5|TRBV7-6|-|-
TGTGCCAGCAGCCTGCGGATTTTTCAGCCCCAGCATTTT
CASSLRIFQPQHF
>TRBJ2-4|TRBV5-1|TRBD1|-
TGCGCCAGCAGCCTAACGACAGGGACCAAAAACATTCAGTACTTC
CASSLTTGTKNIQYF
>TRBJ2-7|TRBV6-1|TRBD1|few
TGTGCCAGCAGCGCACAGGGGACCTACGAGCAGTACTTC
CASSAQGTYEQYF
>TRBJ2-1|TRBV7-2|TRBD2|few
TGTGCCAGCAGCTTCTTAGCGGGAGCACTTTCGGGATACAATGAGCAGTTCTTC
CASSFLAGALSGYNEQFF
>TRBJ2-1|TRBV5-5|-|-
TGTGCCAGCAGCTTACTAGTGCTTGCGTACAATGAGCAGTTCTTC
CASSLLVLAYNEQFF
>TRBJ2-1|TRBV3-1|-|-
TGTGCCAGCAGCCAAACGAGAGGACACTACAATGAGCAGTTCTTC
CASSQTRGHYNEQFF
>TRBJ2-5|TRBV7-8|TRBD2|once
TGTGCCAGCAGCTTAGGCTGGGGGGGTCAAGAGACCCAGTACTTC
CASSLGWGGQETQYF
>TRBJ2-5|TRBV19|-|few
TGTGCCAGTCCCACGGGTCTTTCCGGGACCCAGTACTTC
CASPTGLSGTQYF
>TRBJ2-5|TRBV28|-|-
TGTGCCAGCAGTTTACCGACTTTGCCCCTAAAACTTTGGGAGGACCAAGAGACCCAGTACTTC
CASSLPTLPLKLWEDQETQYF
>TRBJ1-2|TRBV20-1|TRBD1|few
TGCAGTGCACGATGGACAGGAAGTTATGGCTACACCTTC
CSARWTGSYGYTF
>TRBJ2-3|TRBV7-9|TRBD2|-
TGTGCCATCCCGTTAGCGGGAAGCACAGATACGCAGTATTTT
CAIPLAGSTDTQYF
>TRBJ2-1|TRBV6-5|-|-
TGTGCCAGCAGTCGGGACCCCGGATTTGAGCAGTTCTTC
CASSRDPGFEQFF
>TRBJ2-1|TRBV20-1|-|-
TGCAGTGCCGATACTAAAATCTACTACAATGAGCAGTTCTTC
CSADTKIYYNEQFF
>TRBJ2-3|TRBV5-1|-|few
TGCGCCAGCAGCGCTAGCTCCAGGGGCACAGATACGCAGTATTTT
CASSASSRGTDTQYF
>TRBJ2-4|TRBV5-1|TRBD2|-
TGCGCCAGCAGCTCAGGACTAGCGGGGGCCTCTCTGGCCAAAAACATTCAGTACTTC
CASSSGLAGASLAKNIQYF
>TRBJ2-7|TRBV20-1|-|few
TGCAGTGCTATACCTAGCAACTACGAGCAGTACTTC
CSAIPSNYEQYF
>TRBJ2-5|TRBV11-2|TRBD1|few
TGTGCCAGCAGCTTAGATCGGACAGGGGCAGAGACCCAGTACTTC
CASSLDRTGAETQYF
>TRBJ1-1|TRBV25-1|-|once
TGTGCCAGCAGTGAATGGGAAGGGTTGAACACTGAAGCTTTCTTT
CASSEWEGLNTEAFF
>TRBJ2-1|TRBV19|-|-
TGTGCCAGTAGTGCCCGGACTGCCCGGCGCTACAATGAGCAGTTCTTC
CASSARTARRYNEQFF
>TRBJ1-5|TRBV20-1|TRBD1|-
TGCAGTGCTAGAAGACAGGGTAACAATCAGCCCCAGCATTTT
CSARRQGNNQPQHF
>TRBJ2-7|TRBV7-2|TRBD2|-
TGTGCCAGCAGCTTAGGACTAGCGGGGGGGCAGGGCCCCTCCTACGAGCAGTACTTC
CASSLGLAGGQGPSYEQYF
>TRBJ1-5|TRBV20-1|-|few
TGCAGTGCCGCCCCTAACAGGGTTAGGCAGCCCCAGCATTTT
CSAAPNRVRQPQHF
>TRBJ2-4|TRBV3-1|TRBD2|few
TGTGCCAGCAGCCTCGGGACTAGCGGGGGTCAAAACATTCAGTACTTC
CASSLGTSGGQNIQYF
>TRBJ2-7|TRBV11-1|-|-
TGTGCCAGCAGCTTATTCCGGGGCAGGGCAATGGGATACGAGCAGTACTTC
CASSLFRGRAMGYEQYF
>TRBJ1-3|TRBV5-1|-|-
TGCGCCAGCAGCCACGACCGGGGCTCTGGAAACACCATATATTTT
CASSHDRGSGNTIYF
>TRBJ2-2|TRBV12-3/TRBV12-4|-|few
TGTGCCAGCAGTTTACGAAGGGCCCCCGGGGAGCTGTTTTTT
CASSLRRAPGELFF
>TRBJ2-7|TRBV2|TRBD1|few
TGTGCCAGCAGTCAATGGACAGGGAAATACGAGCAGTACTTC
CASSQWTGKYEQYF
>TRBJ1-1|TRBV10-3|-|few
TGTGCCATCAGCTCGGTGCGGAACACTGAAGCTTTCTTT
CAISSVRNTEAFF
>TRBJ2-7|TRBV7-2|-|-
TGTGCCAGCAGCTTAGCCGGACAGAGTACCTACGAGCAGTACTTC
CASSLAGQSTYEQYF
>TRBJ2-3|TRBV5-1|-|few
TGCGCCAGCAAATCGCGCCGGGGGGCTTTTACAGATACGCAGTATTTT
CASKSRRGAFTDTQYF
>TRBJ2-5|TRBV12-3/TRBV12-4|TRBD1|-
TGTGCCACCAGACAGGGCTCACAAGAGACCCAGTACTTC
CATRQGSQETQYF
>TRBJ2-3|TRBV10-3|-|few
TGTGCCATCAGTGAGAGGGGGGCTATCACAGATACGCAGTATTTT
CAISERGAITDTQYF
>TRBJ1-1|TRBV5-1|-|-
TGCGCCAGCAGTTCCTTTACCGAGACTGAAGCTTTCTTT
CASSSFTETEAFF
>TRBJ1-2|TRBV5-1|-|-
TGCGCCAGCAGCTTGAGAAGTCGCCCGGGATATGGCTACACCTTC
CASSLRSRPGYGYTF
>TRBJ1-5|TRBV10-3|-|few
TGTGCCATCTTGGGAAAACAGGGTGGCAATCAGCCCCAGCATTTT
CAILGKQGGNQPQHF
>TRBJ1-2|TRBV2|-|many
TGTGCCAGTCAGGTTTTCTATGGCTACACCTTC
CASQVFYGYTF
>TRBJ2-3|TRBV30|TRBD2|-
TGTGCCTGGAGTGTACGGGCGGGGGGCACAGATACGCAGTATTTT
CAWSVRAGGTDTQYF
>TRBJ1-5|TRBV20-1|TRBD1|few
TGCAGTGCTAGTTGGCCAGGGGGGAAAAGCAATCAGCCCCAGCATTTT
CSASWPGGKSNQPQHF
>TRBJ2-7|TRBV6-6|-|-
TGTGCCAGCAGTTACTCGGGGGGCCTAGACGAGCAGTACTTC
CASSYSGGLDEQYF
>TRBJ2-4|TRBV7-4|-|-
TGTGCCAGCAGCTTATGGTACAGGACCAAAAACATTCAGTACTTC
CASSLWYRTKNIQYF
>TRBJ1-2|TRBV10-3|-|-
TGTGCCACCATTAACCGGGGGCTCGATGGCTACACCTTC
CATINRGLDGYTF
>TRBJ2-3|TRBV11-1|-|-
TGTGCCAGCAGCTTAGAACCGGGGGAAGGCACAGATACGCAGTATTTT
CASSLEPGEGTDTQYF